The following is a T cell receptor (beta chain) sequence with its context. What it recognizes is unknown. This specimen comes from a study of T cell responses to AZD1222 COVID-19 vaccine. The length of the CDR3 is 12 residues. V shed 2 bases and J shed 4 bases, with 6 bases lying between them. Profiled with immunoSEQ multiplex PCR; TCRdb holds only in-frame clones, not every one. Seen here are around 80,000 clones, 70% to 90% observed once, and the top ten hold 8% to 13%. The study, taken as a whole, reports: Researchers took repertoire samples only after the peak T cell response had come.

The chain has TRBV12-3 or TRBV12-4 and TRBJ2-7; no firm D call. The receptor was isolated from an adult who received the AZD1222 COVID-19 vaccine. Sequencing was performed on peripheral blood, taken 28 days after the second AZD1222 dose. The CDR3 here is CASSLHLYEQYF. Written as DNA, the CDR3 is TGTGCCAGCAGTTTACATCTGTACGAGCAGTACTTC.